This record looks at one T cell receptor (beta chain) sequence and its context. The data were produced by immunoSEQ multiplex PCR, yet TCRdb's version contains in-frame clones alone and is incomplete. Of approximately 190,000 clones in the sample, around 89% were seen once. The source of the sample is a study of blood T cell repertoires in COVID-19. Sample: peripheral blood. The receptor was isolated from a man aged 40-50 years with active or convalescent COVID-19.

The CDR3 bases are TGTGCCAGTAGTATTAGGGGACAGAACACTGAAGCTTTCTTT. Residues: CASSIRGQNTEAFF. The chain uses TRBV19 and TRBJ1-1, with D perhaps matching TRBD1 (6 bases). CDR1 is LNHDA, CDR2 SQIVND, per germline (reference sequence). The CDR3 runs 14 residues. V lost 3 bases and J 1 base, leaving 9 bases between the germline ends.